This T cell receptor beta chain was identified in a study of regulatory T cells in long-lasting Graves disease. The CDR3 length is 12 residues. Germline loops: CDR1 MDHEN, CDR2 SYDVKM. According to the study, TCR beta libraries were built with iRepertoire HTBI primers and CDR3-region Arm-PCR. TCRdb used MiXCR to reprocess the multiplex PCR reads, holding one entry per CDR3 protein. The table records about 320,000 distinct CDR3 sequences, 15% to 20% of them present only once. Study-level points and caveats: In persistent patients, shared public clonotypes (under 3,000) outnumbered those in new patients (approximately 940). Persistent disease exhibited a predilection for TRBV28, TRBJ1-2 and TRBJ2-5.

This clonotype has more than one count but fewer than ten. What it recognizes is unknown. A much larger clone is a single base away; this may be a read error. Time point noted: newly diagnosed GD, antithyroid drugs for less than 3 months. TCR sequences were obtained from RNA taken from PBMCs. The guidelines of the American Thyroid Association were the basis for diagnosing Graves' disease. V gene TRBV28 combines with J gene TRBJ2-7, with unresolved D. This clonotype originated in a female donor with Graves disease. Material: peripheral blood mononuclear cells (PBMCs), obtained at new diagnosis, from a patient treated with antithyroid drugs. Here the CDR3 reads CTSSLILYEQYF. In DNA, the CDR3 is TGTACCAGCAGTCTCATCCTGTACGAGCAGTACTTC.